The present TCR beta chain was sequenced within a study of blood T cell repertoires in COVID-19. Measured with immunoSEQ multiplex PCR; TCRdb has only the in-frame clones, and not every one. The data contain some 430,000 clones, 90% of them singletons. V lost 6 bases, J lost 7 bases, and 8 bases stayed unmatched. The length of the CDR3 is 14 residues. Per the germline V gene, CDR1 is MDHEN and CDR2 is SYDVKM. Material: PBMCs or T cells enriched from blood (not recorded which). The sequence came from a man between 18 and 35 years old who had recovered from COVID-19. V and J are TRBV28 and TRBJ1-1, with TRBD1 matching 10 bases. The CDR3 nucleotides are TGTGCCAGCAGCCCCGGGACAGGGGTCATTGAAGCTTTCTTT. This sequence encodes CASSPGTGVIEAFF.